This T cell receptor (beta chain) was sequenced for a study of blood T cells in healthy people across ages (dated by TCRdb to the mid-2010s). Broadly, across the study: In model experiments, roughly one uniquely barcoded TCR beta cDNA molecule per two T cells was captured by template switching. The study analyzed two additional independent replicas of 1 million unique cDNA reads from the same blood draw for two donors, one aged 18 to 30 and one aged 80 or older. The donors were divided into four age groups: young (average approximately 17 years), middle-aged (under 40), aged (about 61) and long-lived (around 80). The study measured age-related changes in TCR beta repertoire diversity using deep sequencing normalized with unique cDNA molecular identifiers. Broad study findings and their caveats: The CMV infection status of donors was not known, potentially confounding age-related changes in expanded clonotypes. The percentage of naive T cells measured by flow cytometry correlated strongly with observed TCR beta diversity. Total diversity estimates from one million sequenced T cells were considered lower bounds and underestimates. Bulk unsorted PBMC profiling prevented conclusive comparison of naive and antigen-experienced compartments. Compared with the aged group, the long-lived group had more naive CD4+ T cells, fewer expanded clones and increased TCR diversity, a pattern suggesting age selection. Observed TCR beta diversity per million T cells fell roughly linearly with age, and a significant reduction was already apparent by age roughly 40.

Library construction relied on 5' RACE. Sequencing was carried out with an Illumina HiSeq 2500. A second roughly 7 to 12 cycle PCR used a sample-barcoded 5' primer and a J-beta primer mix. Each TCR beta cDNA molecule received a unique molecular identifier from a template-switch 5' adaptor carrying 12 random nucleotides. At least 3 million CDR3-containing paired-end reads were obtained from each sample. First-strand cDNA synthesis was performed from all RNA using the Mint cDNA synthesis kit, with priming by a TRBC-specific oligonucleotide. Following uracil-DNA glycosylase treatment, all cDNA underwent a first 18-cycle PCR with the universal primers M1SS and BC2_uni_R. In the authors' own workflow: For normalization, 1 million high-quality reads, each with a distinct molecular identifier, were randomly selected from each sample. Reads sharing molecular identifiers were discarded rather than binned into consensus sequences. MiTCR, set to a Q25 quality threshold and the strictest error-elimination algorithm, was used for CDR3 identification, clonotype clustering and error correction. A nonparametric unseen species model with Euler transformation was used to estimate a lower bound on total TCR beta diversity. TCRdb took the public reads, trimmed them with fastp at Q25, ran MiXCR for clone calling and kept in-frame beta chains. Every entry covers one CDR3 protein and lists the most common genes and DNA from its rows. TCRdb assigned the V and J calls; the authors' analysis was not used. Counted in this sample were hundreds of thousands of distinct CDR3 sequences; 25% to 35% of them appeared once. The ten largest make up approximately 3.3% of the sample.

The donors were 40 or so Caucasian individuals from Russia, aged roughly 6 to 100 years, who were systemically healthy. Approximately 10 milliliters of peripheral blood were collected from each donor into EDTA-treated Vacutainer tubes. Ficoll-Paque density-gradient centrifugation was used to isolate PBMCs, with at least 6.5 million per sample. Total RNA was extracted from PBMCs with Trizol reagent, with at least 5 micrograms obtained per sample. The percentages of naive CD45RAhigh/CD27high T cells were determined by flow cytometry on a PBMC aliquot from every donor. The cysteine opens and the phenylalanine closes a CDR3 of 14 amino acids. Of all the DNA, just the CDR3 is kept, 42 bases in frame from base 1. CDR1 and CDR2, per the germline V gene (reference sequence), are SEHNR and FQNEAQ. Concerning this clonotype: Its antigen specificity is not known. The junction does not match germline at one end; this may be a read error.

The data also belong to a second study, concerning T cells of mothers and their children. As the second study states: The donors were nine systemically healthy Caucasian individuals, made up of three mothers and their six children. cDNA synthesis used all of the extracted RNA, with approximately 1.4 ug of RNA in each 15 ul reaction. In the second PCR, sample barcodes and 2-4 random nucleotides were introduced via the M1S primer. Each mother yielded over 10 million TCR beta CDR3 reads and each child a few million reads. Thymic selection similarly shapes TCR recombination output in related and unrelated pairs, with minor effect from inherited differences. Normalized repertoire overlap was always slightly but never significantly higher in related than unrelated mother-child pairs. Persistent microchimeric T cell clones were not detected, at a sensitivity of 85 to 100 clones per million clonotypes. In the study, deep NGS was used to compare the TCR beta repertoires of mothers and children, and features distinguishing related mother-child pairs from unrelated individuals were sought. Mothers averaged roughly 36 +/- 4 years of age and children averaged around 11 +/- 4 years. After adapters were ligated using NEBNext reagents, the libraries underwent 100+100 nt paired-end sequencing on an Illumina HiSeq 2000. To prevent cross-contamination, the mother and child libraries were prepared a month apart and were sequenced in separate runs. Between roughly 500,000 and 2,100,000 distinct TCR beta clonotypes were identified per donor. Naive TCR beta clonotypes were estimated from low-frequency clonotypes matched to each donor's FACS-determined naive share, without sorting.

Sequences were obtained from blood. The chain is encoded by TRBV7-9 joined to TRBJ2-7, and TRBD1 matches 7 of the central bases. The source of this sequence is a boy aged 2 to 9 in good health. The base sequence is TGTGCCAACAGCTTAGCGACAGGGAACGACGAGCAGTACTTC. The translation is CANSLATGNDEQYF.